The rows below give T cell receptor beta chains drawn from one sample of a study of monozygotic twins with cystic fibrosis. Sequenced by immunoSEQ multiplex PCR; TCRdb stores in-frame clones only, minus some. The repertoire holds tens of thousands of clones, with approximately 96% as singletons. Sequenced sample: blood. All receptors derive from a girl aged 2 to 10 with cystic fibrosis. Both conserved end residues are part of each CDR3. Each record gives: clone size, V gene, D gene, J gene, CDR3 DNA, CDR3 protein. The D gene is left open where the match is weak. Size values are once, few and many counts, or a class for expanded clones, and some rows have none.

size: .; V: TRBV14; D: .; J: TRBJ2-6; DNA: TGTGCCAGCAGCCAAGATAGGAGATCTGGGGCCAACGTCCTGACTTTC; CDR3: CASSQDRRSGANVLTF
size: .; V: TRBV18; D: .; J: TRBJ1-5; DNA: TGTGCCAGCTCCCCTCCGGTCACGGAGAGTTATAGCAATCAGCCCCAGCATTTT; CDR3: CASSPPVTESYSNQPQHF
size: .; V: TRBV29-1; D: TRBD1; J: TRBJ1-2; DNA: TGCAGCGTCACTTCCGGGACAGCCAACTATGGCTACACCTTC; CDR3: CSVTSGTANYGYTF
size: .; V: TRBV7-8; D: TRBD1; J: TRBJ2-1; DNA: TGTGCCAGCAGCGCAGGAACAGGGGGTTTTGAGCAGTTCTTC; CDR3: CASSAGTGGFEQFF
size: .; V: TRBV28; D: .; J: TRBJ2-3; DNA: TGTGCCAGCAGTTTACAGGACCGTCTCGTACGAGGTACGCAGTATTTT; CDR3: CASSLQDRLVRGTQYF
size: .; V: TRBV28; D: .; J: TRBJ2-2; DNA: TGTGCCAGCAGTCCTGGGGCGGTACGAGGCGGGGAGCTGTTTTTT; CDR3: CASSPGAVRGGELFF
size: .; V: TRBV7-2; D: .; J: TRBJ1-2; DNA: TGTGCCAGCAGCCCGAGGTCCGATGGCTACACCTTC; CDR3: CASSPRSDGYTF
size: .; V: TRBV27; D: TRBD2; J: TRBJ2-3; DNA: TGTGCCAGCCGACGGGGGAGCGGGAGGAGTCGAACAGATACGCAGTATTTT; CDR3: CASRRGSGRSRTDTQYF
size: .; V: TRBV9; D: .; J: TRBJ2-2; DNA: TGTGCCAGCAGGAGGGGGAGTCGGACCGGGGAGCTGTTTTTT; CDR3: CASRRGSRTGELFF
size: once; V: TRBV18; D: .; J: TRBJ1-2; DNA: TGTGCCAGCTCACGTCAGTCAGAGGGCTACACCTTC; CDR3: CASSRQSEGYTF
size: .; V: TRBV6-6; D: TRBD1; J: TRBJ1-2; DNA: TGTGCCAGCAGTTACTCACGACAGGGTGGTCTGTATGGCTACACCTTC; CDR3: CASSYSRQGGLYGYTF
size: .; V: TRBV9; D: .; J: TRBJ2-1; DNA: TGTGCCAGCAGCGTAGGGGGGGTCCTCTACAATGAGCAGTTCTTC; CDR3: CASSVGGVLYNEQFF
size: .; V: TRBV15; D: .; J: TRBJ2-4; DNA: TGTGCCACCAGCGAACCCGGTAGGGGGTACATTCAGTACTTC; CDR3: CATSEPGRGYIQYF
size: once; V: TRBV18; D: TRBD1; J: TRBJ1-4; DNA: TGTGCCAGCTCACCCCAGGGGGGCACTAATGAAAAACTGTTTTTT; CDR3: CASSPQGGTNEKLFF
size: .; V: TRBV11-1; D: TRBD2; J: TRBJ2-7; DNA: TGTGCCAGCAGCCCCTCGTGGAGCGGGGCTTACGAGCAGTACTTC; CDR3: CASSPSWSGAYEQYF
size: .; V: TRBV7-9; D: .; J: TRBJ2-7; DNA: TGTGCCAGCGGGGACATCGAGCAGTACTTC; CDR3: CASGDIEQYF
size: .; V: TRBV9; D: .; J: TRBJ2-4; DNA: TGTGCCAGCAGCGTACGAAGAATTAAAGCCAAAAACATTCAGTACTTC; CDR3: CASSVRRIKAKNIQYF
size: .; V: TRBV7-8; D: TRBD2; J: TRBJ2-5; DNA: TGTGCCGGAACATACGGACTAGCGGGGTCCCAAGAGACCCAGTACTTC; CDR3: CAGTYGLAGSQETQYF